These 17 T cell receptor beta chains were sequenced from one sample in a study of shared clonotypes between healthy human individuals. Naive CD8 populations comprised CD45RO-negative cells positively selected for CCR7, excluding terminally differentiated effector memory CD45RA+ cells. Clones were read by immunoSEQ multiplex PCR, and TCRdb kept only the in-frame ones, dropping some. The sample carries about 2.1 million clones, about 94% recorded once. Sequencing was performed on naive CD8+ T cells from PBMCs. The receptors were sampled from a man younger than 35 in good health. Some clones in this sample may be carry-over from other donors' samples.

CDR3 sequence: CAWSVQGHVSYEQYF. The CDR3 DNA is TGTGCCTGGAGTGTTCAGGGGCACGTCTCCTACGAGCAGTACTTC. V gene TRBV30 combines with J gene TRBJ2-7; D possibly corresponds to TRBD1 (6 bases). Trimming shortened V by 0 bases and J by 0 bases, and 12 bases separated the two germline ends. CDR1 is GTSNPN, CDR2 SVGIG, per germline (reference sequence). This CDR3 has 15 amino acids.

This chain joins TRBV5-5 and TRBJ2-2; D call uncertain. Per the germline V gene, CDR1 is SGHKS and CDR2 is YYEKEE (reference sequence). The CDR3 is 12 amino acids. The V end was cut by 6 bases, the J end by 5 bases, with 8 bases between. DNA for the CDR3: TGTGCCAGCATGGGCGAAACCGGGGAGCTGTTTTTT. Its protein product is CASMGETGELFF.

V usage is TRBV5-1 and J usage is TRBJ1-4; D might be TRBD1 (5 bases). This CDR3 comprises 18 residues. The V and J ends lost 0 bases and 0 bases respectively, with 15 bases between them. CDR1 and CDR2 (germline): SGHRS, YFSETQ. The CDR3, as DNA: TGCGCCAGCAGCTTGGACCCGGCAGGGTTTGCAACTAATGAAAAACTGTTTTTT. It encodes CASSLDPAGFATNEKLFF.

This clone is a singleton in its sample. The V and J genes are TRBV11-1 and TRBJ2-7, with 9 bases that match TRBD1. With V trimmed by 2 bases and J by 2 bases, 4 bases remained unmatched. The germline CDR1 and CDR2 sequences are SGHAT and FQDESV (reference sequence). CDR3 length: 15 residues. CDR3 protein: CASSLFGTGPYEQYF. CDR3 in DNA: TGTGCCAGCAGCTTATTCGGGACAGGGCCCTACGAGCAGTACTTC.

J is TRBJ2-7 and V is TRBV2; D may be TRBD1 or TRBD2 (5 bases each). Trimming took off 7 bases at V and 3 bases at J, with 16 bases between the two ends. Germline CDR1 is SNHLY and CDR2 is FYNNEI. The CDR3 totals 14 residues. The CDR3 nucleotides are TGTGCCAGCAAGTCCACGGGACCTTACTACGAGCAGTACTTC. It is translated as CASKSTGPYYEQYF.

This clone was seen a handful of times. The DNA of the CDR3 is TGTGCCATCAGTGAGTCAAGGACTAGCAGCTACGAGCAGTACTTC. This sequence encodes CAISESRTSSYEQYF. This chain links TRBV10-3 with TRBJ2-7, with 8 positions matching TRBD2. Germline V gives CDR1 ENHRY, CDR2 SYGVKD. The CDR3 covers 15 residues. V shed 0 bases, J shed 3 bases, and the junction held 4 bases outside the gene matches.

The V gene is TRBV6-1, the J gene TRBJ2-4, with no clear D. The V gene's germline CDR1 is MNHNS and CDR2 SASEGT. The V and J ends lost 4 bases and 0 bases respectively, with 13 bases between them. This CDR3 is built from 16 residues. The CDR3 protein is CASSVRGDVAKNIQYF. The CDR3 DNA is TGTGCCAGCAGTGTAAGAGGAGATGTAGCCAAAAACATTCAGTACTTC.

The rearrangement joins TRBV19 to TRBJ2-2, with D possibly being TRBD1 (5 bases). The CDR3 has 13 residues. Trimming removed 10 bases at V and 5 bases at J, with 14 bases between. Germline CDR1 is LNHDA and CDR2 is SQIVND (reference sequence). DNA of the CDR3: TGTGCCACCTGGGGCGCAGATACCGGGGAGCTGTTTTTT. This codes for CATWGADTGELFF.

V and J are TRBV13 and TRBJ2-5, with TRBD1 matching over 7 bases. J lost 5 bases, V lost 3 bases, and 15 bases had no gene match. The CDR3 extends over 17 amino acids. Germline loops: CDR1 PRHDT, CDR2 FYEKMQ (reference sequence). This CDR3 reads CASSFSDRALVTETQYF. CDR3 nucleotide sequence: TGTGCCAGCAGCTTTTCCGACAGGGCCCTTGTGACGGAGACCCAGTACTTC. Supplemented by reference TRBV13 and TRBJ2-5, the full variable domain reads AAGVIQSPRHLIKEKRETATLKCYPIPRHDTVYWYQQGPGQDPQFLISFYEKMQSDKGSIPDRFSAQQFSDYHSELNMSSLELGDSALYFCASSFSDRALVTETQYFGPGTRLLVL.

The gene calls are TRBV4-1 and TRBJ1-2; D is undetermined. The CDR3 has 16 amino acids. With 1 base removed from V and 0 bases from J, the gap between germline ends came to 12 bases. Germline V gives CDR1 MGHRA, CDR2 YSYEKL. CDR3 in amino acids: CASSQARTAANYGYTF. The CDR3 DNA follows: TGCGCCAGCAGCCAAGCCCGGACGGCAGCTAACTATGGCTACACCTTC.

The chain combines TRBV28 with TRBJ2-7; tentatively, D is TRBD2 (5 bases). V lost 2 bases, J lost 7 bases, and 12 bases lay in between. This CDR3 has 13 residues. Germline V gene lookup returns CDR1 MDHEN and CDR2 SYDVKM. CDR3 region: CASSLDSSGEQYF. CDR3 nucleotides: TGTGCCAGCAGTTTAGATTCTTCGGGGGAGCAGTACTTC.

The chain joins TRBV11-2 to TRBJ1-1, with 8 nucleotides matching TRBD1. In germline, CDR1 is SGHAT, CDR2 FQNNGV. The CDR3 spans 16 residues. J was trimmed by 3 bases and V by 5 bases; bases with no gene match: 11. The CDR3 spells CASSPSRTGRYTEAFF. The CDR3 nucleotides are TGTGCCAGCAGCCCCAGCCGGACAGGGCGGTACACTGAAGCTTTCTTT. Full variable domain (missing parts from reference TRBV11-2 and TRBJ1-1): EAGVAQSPRYKIIEKRQSVAFWCNPISGHATLYWYQQILGQGPKLLIQFQNNGVVDDSQLPKDRFSAERLKGVDSTLKIQPAKLEDSAVYLCASSPSRTGRYTEAFFGQGTRLTVV.

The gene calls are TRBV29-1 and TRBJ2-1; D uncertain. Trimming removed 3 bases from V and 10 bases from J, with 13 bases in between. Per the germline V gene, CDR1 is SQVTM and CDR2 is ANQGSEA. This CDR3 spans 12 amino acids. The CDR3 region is CSVDLPAGEQFF. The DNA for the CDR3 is TGCAGCGTTGATCTCCCTGCCGGGGAGCAGTTCTTC.

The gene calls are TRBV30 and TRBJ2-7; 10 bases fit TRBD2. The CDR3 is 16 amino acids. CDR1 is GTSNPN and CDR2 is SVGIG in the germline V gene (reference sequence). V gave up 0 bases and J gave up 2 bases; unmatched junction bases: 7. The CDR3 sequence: CAWSVRALAGTYEQYF. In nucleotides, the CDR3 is TGTGCCTGGAGTGTACGCGCACTAGCGGGAACCTACGAGCAGTACTTC.

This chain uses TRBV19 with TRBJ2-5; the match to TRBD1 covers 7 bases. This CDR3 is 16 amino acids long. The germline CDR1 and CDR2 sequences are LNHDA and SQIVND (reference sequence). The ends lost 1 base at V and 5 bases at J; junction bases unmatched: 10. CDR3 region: CASSIGAGSRGETQYF. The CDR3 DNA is TGTGCCAGTAGTATAGGAGCCGGGTCCAGGGGGGAGACCCAGTACTTC.

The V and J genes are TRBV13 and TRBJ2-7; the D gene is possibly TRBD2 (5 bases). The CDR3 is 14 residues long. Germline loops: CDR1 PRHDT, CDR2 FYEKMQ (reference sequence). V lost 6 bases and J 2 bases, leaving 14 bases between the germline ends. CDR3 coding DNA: TGTGCCAGCAGTTCGGGAAAGAGTACCTACGAGCAGTACTTC. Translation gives CASSSGKSTYEQYF.

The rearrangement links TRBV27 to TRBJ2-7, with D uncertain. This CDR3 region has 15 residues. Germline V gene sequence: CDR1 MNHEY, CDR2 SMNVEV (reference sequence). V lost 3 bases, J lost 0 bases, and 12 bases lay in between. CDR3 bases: TGTGCCAGCAGTTTTGGTGGAGACGCCTCCTACGAGCAGTACTTC. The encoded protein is CASSFGGDASYEQYF.